The clone carrying this T cell receptor beta chain appeared a single time. Antigen unknown. TCRdb's table, derived via immunoSEQ multiplex PCR, lists solely in-frame clones and lacks some. This repertoire shows more than 140,000 clones, around nine tenths found once; its top ten account for about 4.6%. These data are taken from a study of T cell responses to AZD1222 COVID-19 vaccine. CDR3 length: 13 amino acids. The germline CDR1 and CDR2 sequences are MNHEY and SMNVEV (reference sequence). V lost 0 bases, J lost 4 bases, and 3 bases lay in between. Study results and caveats: Most donors were white British, females outnumbered males, and clonal diversity was possibly underestimated. Unmutated regions of variants are reportedly targeted by nearly half of spike-specific TCRs.

This sample comprised peripheral blood, obtained on day 0 of AZD1222 vaccination. This TCR came from an adult in good health. This chain links TRBV27 with TRBJ2-2, with D unresolved. The CDR3 loop is CASSLSGTGELFF. Here the CDR3 DNA reads TGTGCCAGCAGTTTATCGGGCACCGGGGAGCTGTTTTTT.